Detailed here is one T cell receptor (beta chain). Its antigen is not identified. This may come from a read error, since a much larger clone is one base off. Germline V gene data show CDR1 as MGHRA and CDR2 as YSYEKL. This CDR3 comprises 15 residues. The sample comes from a study of blood T cells in healthy people across ages. Points from the study as a whole: When set beside aged donors, long-lived donors presented more naive CD4+ cells and higher diversity. What prevented conclusive comparison of naive and antigen-experienced cells was that PBMCs were unsorted.

A sample-barcoded 5' primer and a J-beta primer mix were used in a second PCR of roughly 7 to 11 cycles. TCRdb called the 5' RACE reads again in MiXCR, with one record for every CDR3 protein. Counted here are more than 900,000 distinct CDR3 sequences, about 29% occurring once; the ten biggest clones make up 10%. Separately, the same data were catalogued under a study of T cells of mothers and their children. According to that study: Reads obtained per mother exceeded 8.5 million TCR beta CDR3 reads, with roughly 3.3 million obtained per child. Overlap in related mother-child pairs always slightly exceeded unrelated pairs, never significantly.

Source material: blood. The rearrangement joins TRBV4-1 to TRBJ2-1; TRBD1 aligns across 8 bases. The DNA end favors TRBJ2-7, so the J call may be wrong. The origin of this receptor is a woman in her thirties or forties in good health. The CDR3 DNA sequence: TGCGCCAGCAGCCCCCCGGGACAGGCCTACAATGAGCAGTACTTC. This sequence encodes CASSPPGQAYNEQYF.